The TCR beta chain described here comes from a study of blood T cell repertoires in COVID-19. There are 11 residues in the CDR3. Trimming left V 10 bases short and J 0 bases short, with 4 bases between. Germline loops: CDR1 WNHNN, CDR2 SYGVQD (reference sequence). Assay: immunoSEQ multiplex PCR; the TCRdb copy retains only in-frame clones and omits some. The top ten hold 5% to 6% of the sample, which has about 140,000 clones, approximately 81% seen once. This TCR was sampled from a man aged 40-49 years with acute COVID-19. The chain links TRBV10-1 to TRBJ1-3, with D unclear. The sequencing input was PBMCs or T cells enriched from blood (not recorded which). The CDR3 is CATSSGNTIYF. As DNA, the CDR3 is TGCGCCACCTCCTCTGGAAACACCATATATTTT.